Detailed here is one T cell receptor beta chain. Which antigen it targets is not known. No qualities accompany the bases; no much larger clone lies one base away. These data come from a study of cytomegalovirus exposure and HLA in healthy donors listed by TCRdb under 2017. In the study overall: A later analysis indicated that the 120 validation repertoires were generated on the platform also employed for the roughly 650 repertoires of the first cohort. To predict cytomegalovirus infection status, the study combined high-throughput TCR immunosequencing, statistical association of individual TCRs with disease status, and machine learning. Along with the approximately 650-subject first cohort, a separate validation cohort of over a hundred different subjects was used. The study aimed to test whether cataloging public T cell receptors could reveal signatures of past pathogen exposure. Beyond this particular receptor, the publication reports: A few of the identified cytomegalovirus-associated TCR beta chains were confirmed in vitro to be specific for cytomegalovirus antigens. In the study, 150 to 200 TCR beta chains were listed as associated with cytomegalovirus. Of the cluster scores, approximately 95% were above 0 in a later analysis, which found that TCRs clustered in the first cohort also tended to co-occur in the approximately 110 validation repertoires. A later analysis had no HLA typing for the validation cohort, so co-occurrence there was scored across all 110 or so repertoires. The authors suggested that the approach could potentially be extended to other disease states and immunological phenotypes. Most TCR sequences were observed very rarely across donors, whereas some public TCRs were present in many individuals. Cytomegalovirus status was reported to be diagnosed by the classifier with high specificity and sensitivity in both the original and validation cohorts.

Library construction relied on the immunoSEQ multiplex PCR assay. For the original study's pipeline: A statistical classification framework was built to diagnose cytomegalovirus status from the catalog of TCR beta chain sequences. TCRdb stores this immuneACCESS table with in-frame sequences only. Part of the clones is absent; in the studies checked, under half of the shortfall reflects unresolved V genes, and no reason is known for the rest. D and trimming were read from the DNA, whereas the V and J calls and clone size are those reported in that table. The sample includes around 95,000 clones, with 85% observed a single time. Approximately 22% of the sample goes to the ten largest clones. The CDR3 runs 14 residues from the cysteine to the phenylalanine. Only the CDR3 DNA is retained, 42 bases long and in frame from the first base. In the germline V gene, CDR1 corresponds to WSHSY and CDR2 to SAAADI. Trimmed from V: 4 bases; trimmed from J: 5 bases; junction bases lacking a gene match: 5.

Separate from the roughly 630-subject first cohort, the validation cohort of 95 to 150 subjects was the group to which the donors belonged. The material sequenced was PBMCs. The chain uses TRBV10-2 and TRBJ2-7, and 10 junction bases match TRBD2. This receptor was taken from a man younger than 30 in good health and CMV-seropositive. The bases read TGCGCCAGCAGTGTACTAGCGGGAATCGACGAGCAGTACTTC. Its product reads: CASSVLAGIDEQYF.